These T cell receptor beta chains were read from a single sample in a study of T-cell reconstitution after alpha-beta-depleted transplantation in children. TCRdb reprocessed the PCR reads via MiXCR and lists one record per CDR3 protein. The repertoire consists of 700,000 to 850,000 distinct CDR3 sequences, with under 20% occurring once and the leading ten covering around 4.5%. The input for sequencing was PBMCs, mostly from graft donor cells, taken 360 days after TCRalphabeta/CD19-depleted stem cell transplant. These receptors originate from a male patient aged 10-17 years who had a stem cell transplant for acute lymphoblastic leukemia, so the T cells may come from the graft donor. The CDR3 runs from the conserved cysteine through the conserved F or W. Each record gives: clone size, V gene, J gene, D gene, CDR3 DNA, CDR3 protein. D genes are given only for firm matches. Size tells how often a clone was seen (once, few, many) or the class of an expanded clone, and some rows leave it out.

few	TRBV7-9	TRBJ1-2	NA	TGTGCCAGCAGCTTAGGCCGCTACGAACGGTCATATGGCTACACCTTC	CASSLGRYERSYGYTF
few	TRBV14	TRBJ2-1	TRBD2	TGTGCCAGCAGCCGTTATGGGGGGGCCTACAATGAGCAGTTCTTC	CASSRYGGAYNEQFF
few	TRBV7-8	TRBJ2-7	NA	TGTGCCAGCAGCTTAGGTTGGTGGGAGCAGTACTTC	CASSLGWWEQYF
many	TRBV12-3/TRBV12-4	TRBJ2-7	NA	TGTGCCAGCAGTTCGGGACACGCCTACGAGCAGTACTTC	CASSSGHAYEQYF
few	TRBV9	TRBJ1-5	NA	TGTGCCAGCAGCCCCGAGGGCAGGGTACTACAGCCCCAGCATTTT	CASSPEGRVLQPQHF
NA	TRBV5-1	TRBJ2-1	TRBD2	TGCGCCAGCAGCTCCCGACTAGCGGACAATGAGCAGTTCTTC	CASSSRLADNEQFF
few	TRBV4-1	TRBJ2-3	TRBD2	TGCGCCAGCAGCCAAGGGTCAGCGGGAGTTCCAGATACGCAGTATTTT	CASSQGSAGVPDTQYF
NA	TRBV30	TRBJ2-7	NA	TGTGCCTGGAGTGTAGACGGGGGCTACGAGCAGTACTTC	CAWSVDGGYEQYF
NA	TRBV12-3/TRBV12-4	TRBJ1-5	NA	TGTGCCAGCAGTCCAGGGGTTCAGCCCCAGCATTTT	CASSPGVQPQHF
NA	TRBV5-1	TRBJ1-1	NA	TGCGCCAGCAGCTTGGGTGGGGGAATCACTGAAGCTTTCTTT	CASSLGGGITEAFF
NA	TRBV12-3/TRBV12-4	TRBJ1-2	TRBD1	TGTGCCAGCCTACAGGGGCACGCCGTTGACTATGGCTACACCTTC	CASLQGHAVDYGYTF
NA	TRBV20-1	TRBJ2-2	TRBD1	TGCAGTGCTAGAGTTTGGGACAGGGATACGAACACCGGGGAGCTGTTTTTT	CSARVWDRDTNTGELFF
NA	TRBV9	TRBJ2-1	TRBD2	TGTGCCAGCAGCGGCCCCTTACTAGCGGGAGGTTACAATGAGCAGTTCTTC	CASSGPLLAGGYNEQFF
few	TRBV7-8	TRBJ2-3	TRBD2	TGTGCCAGCAGCTTAGGGACGGGAGGGCCCCCAGATACGCAGTATTTT	CASSLGTGGPPDTQYF
few	TRBV6-5	TRBJ2-3	TRBD2	TGTGCCAGCAGTTACGGATCGGGCGGGAGGGCCTATAAAACAGATACGCAGTATTTT	CASSYGSGGRAYKTDTQYF
NA	TRBV7-3	TRBJ2-1	TRBD1	TGTGCCAGCAGTCCGGACAGGGGGCGTTACAATGAGCAGTTCTTC	CASSPDRGRYNEQFF
NA	TRBV18	TRBJ2-1	NA	TGTGCCAGCTCACCTCCGGGACGTCTCGGTGAGCAGTTCTTC	CASSPPGRLGEQFF
NA	TRBV7-3	TRBJ2-1	NA	TGTGCCAGCAGCTTACTGGGGGAAGAAGGTTACAATGAGCAGTTCTTC	CASSLLGEEGYNEQFF
NA	TRBV10-3	TRBJ2-7	NA	TGTGCCATCACCCGGGACTCCACCTACGAGCAGTACTTC	CAITRDSTYEQYF
many	TRBV20-1	TRBJ1-2	NA	TGCAGTGCTCCCTCCTGGGGGGTCCCCTCTAACTATGGCTACACCTTC	CSAPSWGVPSNYGYTF
few	TRBV9	TRBJ2-7	TRBD2	TGTGCCAGCAGCGTAGCTACTAGCGCCTACGAGCAGTACTTC	CASSVATSAYEQYF
many	TRBV27	TRBJ2-7	NA	TGTGCCAGCAGCCCCATCGGCTACGAGCAGTACTTC	CASSPIGYEQYF
NA	TRBV7-9	TRBJ2-7	NA	TGTGCCAGCAGCTACTTGAGAGGTGCCTACGAGCAGTACTTC	CASSYLRGAYEQYF
NA	TRBV20-1	TRBJ2-2	NA	TGCAGTGCCTCGATGATTCGGGCCGGGGAGCTGTTTTTT	CSASMIRAGELFF
NA	TRBV27	TRBJ2-3	TRBD2	TGTGCCAGCAACGAACTAGCGAACACAGATACGCAGTATTTT	CASNELANTDTQYF
NA	TRBV13	TRBJ1-3	NA	TGTGCCAGCAGTTATTTGGCGCCTGGAAACACCATATATTTT	CASSYLAPGNTIYF
many	TRBV6-1	TRBJ2-1	TRBD2	TGTGCCAGCAGGGGACTAGCGGGAGGCCGCTCCTACAATGAGCAGTTCTTC	CASRGLAGGRSYNEQFF
NA	TRBV5-1	TRBJ2-5	NA	TGCGCCAGCCAGGGACCCCTCCAAGAGACCCAGTACTTC	CASQGPLQETQYF
NA	TRBV12-3/TRBV12-4	TRBJ2-1	NA	TGTGCCAGCAGTTTTAGGCCACCGTGGGACAATGAGCAGTTCTTC	CASSFRPPWDNEQFF
NA	TRBV7-2	TRBJ2-1	NA	TGTGCCAGCAGCTTAGTCTTGGGGCAAAGGGCTGCGCAGTTCTTC	CASSLVLGQRAAQFF
few	TRBV5-1	TRBJ2-7	TRBD1	TGCGCCAGCAGCTTGGCCCCGACAGGGACCTACGAGCAGTACTTC	CASSLAPTGTYEQYF
few	TRBV4-1	TRBJ2-3	TRBD2	TGCGCCAGCAGCCAAGAACCTCCCCCACGGACTAGCGGGAGGCTGGAGCAGTATTTT	CASSQEPPPRTSGRLEQYF
few	TRBV12-3/TRBV12-4	TRBJ2-3	NA	TGTGCCAGCAGTTTGGGCGGGGAGCCAGATACGCAGTATTTT	CASSLGGEPDTQYF
NA	TRBV5-1	TRBJ2-1	TRBD2	TGCGCCAGCAGCTTAAATGTAGGATTAGCGGGATCAGGTGAGCAGTTCTTC	CASSLNVGLAGSGEQFF
many	TRBV29-1	TRBJ2-1	NA	TGCAGCGTTGACGCGGGGTGGGTATCCTACAATGAGCAGTTCTTC	CSVDAGWVSYNEQFF
NA	TRBV28	TRBJ2-7	TRBD2	TGTGCCAGCACTCTGGGGGGGGAGCAGTACTTC	CASTLGGEQYF
few	TRBV12-3/TRBV12-4	TRBJ2-5	TRBD2	TGTGCCAGCAGCAAACTACTAGCGGGAGTTCAGGAGACCCAGTACTTC	CASSKLLAGVQETQYF
NA	TRBV6-6	TRBJ1-2	NA	TGTGCCAGCAGTTACACAGCTAACTATGGCTACACCTTC	CASSYTANYGYTF
many	TRBV15	TRBJ1-1	NA	TGTGCCACCAGCTTCCACAGGCTGAACACTGAAGCTTTCTTT	CATSFHRLNTEAFF
few	TRBV24-1	TRBJ2-7	NA	TGTGCCACCAGTGATCTCCGGGAAACTAACTCCTACGAGCAGTACTTC	CATSDLRETNSYEQYF
NA	TRBV20-1	TRBJ2-3	TRBD2	TGCAGTGCTAGGCGGGGCGGGGGAGCAGATACGCAGTATTTT	CSARRGGGADTQYF